These T cell receptor beta chains were read from a single sample in a study of blood T cell repertoires in COVID-19. Sequencing was performed with immunoSEQ multiplex PCR; in TCRdb, only in-frame clones are kept and a portion is missing. Among approximately 150,000 clones listed, around 80% were seen once. The sequenced sample was PBMCs or T cells enriched from blood (not recorded which). These receptors were obtained from a man aged 65 to 85 who had been exposed to COVID-19. CDR3s include the opening cysteine and the closing phenylalanine or tryptophan. The D gene is left open where the match is weak. Clone sizes are given selectively: once, few, many, or a class where the clone is expanded.

d_call: NA
v_call: TRBV4-3
clone_size: NA
j_call: TRBJ1-4
cdr3_nt: TGCGCCAGCAGCCCTAACCACAGGGATGGGGAAAAACTGTTTTTT
cdr3_aa: CASSPNHRDGEKLFF

d_call: TRBD1
v_call: TRBV3-1/TRBV3-2
clone_size: NA
j_call: TRBJ1-1
cdr3_nt: TGTGCCAGCAGGACAGGGACAACTGAAGCTTTCTTT
cdr3_aa: CASRTGTTEAFF

d_call: NA
v_call: TRBV5-1
clone_size: NA
j_call: TRBJ1-5
cdr3_nt: TGCGCCAGCAGCTTGGGGCAGGGCAAGTATCAGCCCCAGCATTTT
cdr3_aa: CASSLGQGKYQPQHF

d_call: NA
v_call: TRBV14
clone_size: NA
j_call: TRBJ1-4
cdr3_nt: TGTGCCAGCAGCCCCAGATCTGCAACTAATGAAAAACTGTTTTTT
cdr3_aa: CASSPRSATNEKLFF

d_call: NA
v_call: TRBV28
clone_size: few
j_call: TRBJ2-7
cdr3_nt: TGTGCCAGCAGATTGACAGGCCCCTACGAGCAGTACTTC
cdr3_aa: CASRLTGPYEQYF

d_call: NA
v_call: TRBV6-5
clone_size: NA
j_call: TRBJ2-2
cdr3_nt: TGTGCCAGCAGTCCTCCTCCGGGGACCGGGGAGCTGTTTTTT
cdr3_aa: CASSPPPGTGELFF

d_call: TRBD1
v_call: TRBV28
clone_size: NA
j_call: TRBJ2-1
cdr3_nt: TGTGCCAGCAGCCCCGTAGACAGGGTCTATGAGCAGTTCTTC
cdr3_aa: CASSPVDRVYEQFF

d_call: NA
v_call: TRBV3-1/TRBV3-2
clone_size: NA
j_call: TRBJ2-7
cdr3_nt: TGTGCCAGCAGCCAAGAGATTGCCTTTCGAGGAGAGATGGGGAGGAGGGACGAGCAGTACTTC
cdr3_aa: CASSQEIAFRGEMGRRDEQYF

d_call: NA
v_call: TRBV28
clone_size: NA
j_call: TRBJ1-1
cdr3_nt: TGTGCCAGCAGCCTAAGGGGCGACAGGCTTGAAGCTTTCTTT
cdr3_aa: CASSLRGDRLEAFF

d_call: NA
v_call: TRBV3-1/TRBV3-2
clone_size: NA
j_call: TRBJ1-4
cdr3_nt: TGTGCCAGCAGCCCAAACTACCCCTTGGAGTATGAAAAACTGTTTTTT
cdr3_aa: CASSPNYPLEYEKLFF

d_call: TRBD1
v_call: TRBV5-6
clone_size: NA
j_call: TRBJ1-2
cdr3_nt: TGTGCCAGCAACATCGGACAGGGGCTAAGCCTAGCGGGCTACACCTTC
cdr3_aa: CASNIGQGLSLAGYTF

d_call: NA
v_call: TRBV2
clone_size: NA
j_call: TRBJ1-2
cdr3_nt: TGTGCCAGCAGTGAGAGGGGGGGCGGCTACACCTTC
cdr3_aa: CASSERGGGYTF

d_call: TRBD1
v_call: TRBV7-9
clone_size: NA
j_call: TRBJ1-1
cdr3_nt: TGTGCCAGCAGCTTCACAGGGGCCGGGACTGAAGCTTTCTTT
cdr3_aa: CASSFTGAGTEAFF

d_call: TRBD2
v_call: TRBV5-1
clone_size: NA
j_call: TRBJ2-1
cdr3_nt: TGCGCCAGCAGCTCCGGTGGACTAGCGGGGGTCGATGAGCAGTTCTTC
cdr3_aa: CASSSGGLAGVDEQFF

d_call: NA
v_call: TRBV6-5
clone_size: NA
j_call: TRBJ1-2
cdr3_nt: TGTGCCAGCAGCCCCAGGGGAATCTATGGCTACACCTTC
cdr3_aa: CASSPRGIYGYTF

d_call: TRBD2
v_call: TRBV7-2
clone_size: NA
j_call: TRBJ2-2
cdr3_nt: TGTGCCAGCAGCCGGGTGGGGACTAGCGGGAGTTCCGGGGAGCTGTTTTTT
cdr3_aa: CASSRVGTSGSSGELFF

d_call: TRBD1
v_call: TRBV11-2
clone_size: NA
j_call: TRBJ1-1
cdr3_nt: TGTGCCAGCAGCTTATCCCGGGACAGGAATGAAGCTTTCTTT
cdr3_aa: CASSLSRDRNEAFF

d_call: TRBD2
v_call: TRBV3-1/TRBV3-2
clone_size: NA
j_call: TRBJ2-7
cdr3_nt: TGTGCCAGCAGCCCTGGGACTAGCGGAACCACCTACGAGCAGTACTTC
cdr3_aa: CASSPGTSGTTYEQYF

d_call: NA
v_call: TRBV12-3/TRBV12-4
clone_size: many
j_call: TRBJ1-1
cdr3_nt: TGTGCCAGCAGTTTAGGTAAGAACACTGAAGCTTTCTTT
cdr3_aa: CASSLGKNTEAFF

d_call: NA
v_call: TRBV7-8
clone_size: many
j_call: TRBJ1-2
cdr3_nt: TGTGCCAGCCGTACCAGGCCTGGGGCCACAGGAGGCTACACCTTC
cdr3_aa: CASRTRPGATGGYTF

d_call: NA
v_call: TRBV5-1
clone_size: NA
j_call: TRBJ1-4
cdr3_nt: TGCGCCAGCAGCTTGATAGACAGTGGAGAAAAACTGTTTTTT
cdr3_aa: CASSLIDSGEKLFF

d_call: TRBD1
v_call: TRBV28
clone_size: NA
j_call: TRBJ1-1
cdr3_nt: TGTGCCAGCAGTTACTCCGGGACAGGGGGCACTGAAGCTTTCTTT
cdr3_aa: CASSYSGTGGTEAFF

d_call: TRBD2
v_call: TRBV5-1
clone_size: NA
j_call: TRBJ2-3
cdr3_nt: TGCGCCAGCAGCTTGGTAGCGGGAGCGGGGACAGATACGCAGTATTTT
cdr3_aa: CASSLVAGAGTDTQYF

d_call: TRBD2
v_call: TRBV19
clone_size: NA
j_call: TRBJ2-1
cdr3_nt: TGTGCCAGTAGTCATCCGGGACTAGCGGGGGGGCAGCAGTTCTTC
cdr3_aa: CASSHPGLAGGQQFF

d_call: TRBD2
v_call: TRBV9
clone_size: NA
j_call: TRBJ2-3
cdr3_nt: TGTGCCAGCAGCGTAGCGGCGGGAGGAAGGGATACGCAGTATTTT
cdr3_aa: CASSVAAGGRDTQYF

d_call: TRBD2
v_call: TRBV9
clone_size: NA
j_call: TRBJ2-1
cdr3_nt: TGTGCCAGCAGCCCCCTGGCTAGCGGGGCCTCCTACAATGAGCAGTTCTTC
cdr3_aa: CASSPLASGASYNEQFF

d_call: TRBD1
v_call: TRBV28
clone_size: NA
j_call: TRBJ2-7
cdr3_nt: TGTGCCGCCCTAGGGACAGGGAACTACGAGCAGTACTTC
cdr3_aa: CAALGTGNYEQYF

d_call: TRBD1
v_call: TRBV3-1/TRBV3-2
clone_size: NA
j_call: TRBJ1-4
cdr3_nt: TGTGCCAGCAGCCCTCGGGACAGAAGGTCAAATGAAAAACTGTTTTTT
cdr3_aa: CASSPRDRRSNEKLFF

d_call: TRBD1
v_call: TRBV7-9
clone_size: NA
j_call: TRBJ2-5
cdr3_nt: TGTGCCAGCAGATCGGGACAGGGAGAGACCCAGTACTTC
cdr3_aa: CASRSGQGETQYF

d_call: TRBD1
v_call: TRBV5-6
clone_size: few
j_call: TRBJ2-7
cdr3_nt: TGTGCCAGCAGCGCATACAGGGGATCCTACGAGCAGTACTTC
cdr3_aa: CASSAYRGSYEQYF

d_call: TRBD2
v_call: TRBV3-1/TRBV3-2
clone_size: NA
j_call: TRBJ2-6
cdr3_nt: TGTGCCAGCAGCCAAGATATACTGAGAAGCGGGGGCTCTGGGGCCAACGTCCTGACTTTC
cdr3_aa: CASSQDILRSGGSGANVLTF

d_call: TRBD1
v_call: TRBV5-1
clone_size: once
j_call: TRBJ1-4
cdr3_nt: TGCGCCAGCAGCCTATCGACAGGGGGTGAAAAACTGTTTTTT
cdr3_aa: CASSLSTGGEKLFF

d_call: NA
v_call: TRBV3-1/TRBV3-2
clone_size: once
j_call: TRBJ1-1
cdr3_nt: TGTGCCAGCAGCCACTCGCTGACAGGGAACACTGAAGCTTTCTTT
cdr3_aa: CASSHSLTGNTEAFF

d_call: NA
v_call: TRBV6-1
clone_size: few
j_call: TRBJ1-4
cdr3_nt: TGTGCCAGCAGTGAAAGAAGCGAAAGGTGGGAAAAACTGTTTTTT
cdr3_aa: CASSERSERWEKLFF

d_call: TRBD2
v_call: TRBV18
clone_size: NA
j_call: TRBJ2-7
cdr3_nt: TGTGCCAGCTCACCCACCCTAGCGGGATCAGTTTACGAGCAGTACTTC
cdr3_aa: CASSPTLAGSVYEQYF

d_call: NA
v_call: TRBV6-5
clone_size: NA
j_call: TRBJ2-2
cdr3_nt: TGCGCCTTGACCGGGACACCGAACACCGGGGAGCTGTTTTTT
cdr3_aa: CALTGTPNTGELFF

d_call: NA
v_call: TRBV4-3
clone_size: NA
j_call: TRBJ1-1
cdr3_nt: TGCGCCAGCAGCCACACACAGGGGAACACTGAAGCTTTCTTT
cdr3_aa: CASSHTQGNTEAFF

d_call: NA
v_call: TRBV5-4
clone_size: NA
j_call: TRBJ2-7
cdr3_nt: TGTGCCAGCAGCTTGGGACAGTCGGAACCAGGCGAGCAGTACTTC
cdr3_aa: CASSLGQSEPGEQYF

d_call: TRBD2
v_call: TRBV27
clone_size: NA
j_call: TRBJ2-5
cdr3_nt: TGTGCCAGCAGTTCGAAACTAGCGGGAGGGTTTCGAGAGACCCAGTACTTC
cdr3_aa: CASSSKLAGGFRETQYF

d_call: NA
v_call: TRBV5-6
clone_size: once
j_call: TRBJ1-4
cdr3_nt: TGTGCCAGCAGCGGAGGTGGGGGGGATCAGGAAAAACTGTTTTTT
cdr3_aa: CASSGGGGDQEKLFF

d_call: NA
v_call: TRBV7-2
clone_size: NA
j_call: TRBJ1-5
cdr3_nt: TGTGCCAGCAGCTTAAAAGGGGAAGCAAATCAGCCCCAGCATTTT
cdr3_aa: CASSLKGEANQPQHF

d_call: NA
v_call: TRBV19
clone_size: NA
j_call: TRBJ1-2
cdr3_nt: TGTGCCACTAAGGAGACGGCGGGAGGGACTTATGGCTACACCTTC
cdr3_aa: CATKETAGGTYGYTF

d_call: NA
v_call: TRBV19
clone_size: NA
j_call: TRBJ2-1
cdr3_nt: TGTGCCAGTAGTAGCGGGGAGACGAATGAGCAGTTCTTC
cdr3_aa: CASSSGETNEQFF

d_call: NA
v_call: TRBV7-6
clone_size: NA
j_call: TRBJ2-2
cdr3_nt: TGTGCCAGCAGCTTAGAGGACGGGACTGGCGGGGAGCTGTTTTTT
cdr3_aa: CASSLEDGTGGELFF

d_call: TRBD1
v_call: TRBV5-1
clone_size: few
j_call: TRBJ2-2
cdr3_nt: TGCGCCAGCAGCTTTGGACAGGGCGGAACCGGGGAGCTGTTTTTT
cdr3_aa: CASSFGQGGTGELFF

d_call: TRBD2
v_call: TRBV4-3
clone_size: NA
j_call: TRBJ2-3
cdr3_nt: TGCGCCAGCAGCCAAGCCAGCGGGGGGACAGATACGCAGTATTTT
cdr3_aa: CASSQASGGTDTQYF

d_call: TRBD1
v_call: TRBV7-2
clone_size: NA
j_call: TRBJ2-5
cdr3_nt: TGTGCCAGCAGCCCGCAGGGGGCAGGGGAGGCAGAGACCCAGTACTTC
cdr3_aa: CASSPQGAGEAETQYF